This T cell receptor beta chain was identified during a study of PD-L1 blockade in urothelial cancer. Germline assignment: CDR1 SGHTA and CDR2 FQGNSA. The length of the CDR3 is 13 residues. The V end lost 5 bases, the J end lost 6 bases, and 12 bases lay between the germline ends. Documented time point: peripheral blood 6 weeks after treatment start. Using immunoSEQ multiplex PCR, the repertoire was profiled, and TCRdb retains in-frame clones only, with some absent. The sample lists around 26,000 clones, 82% occurring once. The chain is built from TRBV7-2 and TRBJ2-3, with D maybe TRBD2 (5 bases). The specimen comprised PBMCs, sampled around atezolizumab (anti-PD-L1) treatment. The receptor was derived from a man aged 70 or older with urothelial cancer. CDR3 DNA sequence: TGTGCCAGCAGCCTCCGGGGAGTGGATACGCAGTATTTT. It specifies CASSLRGVDTQYF. Using reference TRBV7-2 and TRBJ2-3 for the parts outside the CDR3, the full variable domain is GAGVSQSPSNKVTEKGKDVELRCDPISGHTALYWYRQSLGQGLEFLIYFQGNSAPDKSGLPSDRFSAERTGGSVSTLTIQRTQQEDSAVYLCASSLRGVDTQYFGPGTRLTVL.